This T cell receptor beta chain was sequenced in a study of blood T cell repertoires in COVID-19. The assay was immunoSEQ multiplex PCR, and TCRdb's table has in-frame clones only and misses some. This table holds more than 95,000 clones, around 84% found once. CDR1 is LGHNA and CDR2 is YSLEER in the germline V gene. The CDR3 has 15 residues. V lost 0 bases and J lost 0, with 6 bases in between. This chain joins TRBV4-3 and TRBJ1-3, with D unclear. Sequences were obtained from peripheral blood. The receptor was isolated from a human donor in a cohort sampled during active COVID-19. The CDR3 reads CASSQDHFSGNTIYF. As DNA, the CDR3 is TGCGCCAGCAGCCAAGATCACTTCTCTGGAAACACCATATATTTT.